Each of the 4 T cell receptor beta chains below was sequenced from the same sample in a study of human T cells and chemical hapten exposure. TCRdb re-analysed the RACE reads in MiXCR, keeping a single row per CDR3 protein. The sample yields 350,000 to 400,000 distinct CDR3 sequences, 5% to 6.5% seen once. As to time point: pre-sensitization, week 0. Treatment noted: therapeutic diphenylcyclopropenone sensitization with weekly scalp DPC. Here the sequenced sample was whole blood, taken in connection with sensitization to the hapten diphenylcyclopropenone (DPC). These receptors were taken from a woman between 45 and 65 years old with alopecia areata. Some clones in this sample may be carry-over from other donors' samples.

This clonotype has only a few counts. The CDR3 reads CASTQRRQNTEAFF. The DNA of the CDR3 is TGTGCCAGCACCCAACGGCGGCAGAACACTGAAGCTTTCTTT. V is TRBV7-9 and J is TRBJ1-1; D remains ambiguous. This CDR3 contains 14 residues. Trimming removed 7 bases at V and 1 base at J, with 13 bases between. The germline V gene has CDR1 SEHNR and CDR2 FQNEAQ (reference sequence).

This clonotype was detected ten times or more. V and J are TRBV4-2 and TRBJ2-7; D call uncertain. CDR1 is LGHNA and CDR2 is YNFKEQ in the germline V gene. Trimming cost V 1 base and J 7 bases, with 8 bases left between them. The length of the CDR3 is 12 residues. The CDR3 bases are TGTGCCAGCAGCCAAGGGTCCTTGGAGCAGTACTTC. As protein: CASSQGSLEQYF.

The chain couples TRBV7-8 to TRBJ2-1; TRBD1 matches 9 bases. J lost 9 bases, V lost 3 bases, and 9 bases had no gene match. CDR1 is SGHVS, CDR2 FQNEAQ, per germline. The CDR3 is 15 residues long. CDR3 nucleotide sequence: TGTGCCAGCAGCTTTCTACAGGGGGCGATGAGTGAGCAGTTCTTC. It translates to CASSFLQGAMSEQFF.

This clonotype was found many times. CDR3 protein: CAIRRGTEAFF. Here the CDR3 DNA reads TGTGCCATAAGGAGGGGGACTGAAGCTTTCTTT. V and J are TRBV6-5 and TRBJ1-1; D possibly corresponds to TRBD1 (6 bases). Germline CDR1 and CDR2: MNHEY and SVGAGI. Trimming cost V 10 bases and J 5 bases, with 11 bases left between them. This CDR3 is built from 11 residues.